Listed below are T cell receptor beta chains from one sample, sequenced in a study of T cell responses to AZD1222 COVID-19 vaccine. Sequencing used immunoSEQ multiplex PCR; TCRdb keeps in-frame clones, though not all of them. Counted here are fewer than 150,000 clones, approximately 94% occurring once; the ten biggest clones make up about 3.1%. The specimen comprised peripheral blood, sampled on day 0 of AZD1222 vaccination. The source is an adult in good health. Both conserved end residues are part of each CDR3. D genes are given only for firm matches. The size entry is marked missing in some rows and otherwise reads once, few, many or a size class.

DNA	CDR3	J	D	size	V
TGTGCCAGCAGCTTTACGGGGGGCGTCACAGATACGCAGTATTTT	CASSFTGGVTDTQYF	TRBJ2-3	-	-	TRBV5-4
TGTGCCAGCAGGGGGACATCCTACGAGCAGTACTTC	CASRGTSYEQYF	TRBJ2-7	-	-	TRBV6-5
TGTGCCAGCAGCACTGGGCTAACAGGGAACTATGGCTACACCTTC	CASSTGLTGNYGYTF	TRBJ1-2	-	-	TRBV9
TGTGCCAGCAGCTGGACCAGTTTGGGAGGGAGCACTGAAGCTTTCTTT	CASSWTSLGGSTEAFF	TRBJ1-1	-	-	TRBV5-6
TGTGCCAGCAGCTTAGATTGGGGGTGGACAGATACGCAGTATTTT	CASSLDWGWTDTQYF	TRBJ2-3	-	-	TRBV11-2
TGTGCCAGCAGTGAAACAGGGGGCACAGATACGCAGTATTTT	CASSETGGTDTQYF	TRBJ2-3	TRBD1	-	TRBV6-1
TGTGCCAGTAGTATTCCCGGGGACTTTTACAATGAGCAGTTCTTC	CASSIPGDFYNEQFF	TRBJ2-1	-	-	TRBV19
TGTGCCAGCAGTCCCCCGGGTTTTGGCTACACCTTC	CASSPPGFGYTF	TRBJ1-2	-	few	TRBV12-3/TRBV12-4
TGTGCCAGCAGCCCAGTTTCGGAACAAGAGACCCAGTACTTC	CASSPVSEQETQYF	TRBJ2-5	-	-	TRBV11-1
TGCGCCAGCAGCCGGGGTTTGCACACTGAAGCTTTCTTT	CASSRGLHTEAFF	TRBJ1-1	-	few	TRBV4-1
TGTGCCAGTAGTCTTCCCCGCCCGAGCAATCAGCCCCAGCATTTT	CASSLPRPSNQPQHF	TRBJ1-5	-	-	TRBV19
TGCGCCAGCAGCTTGGTTCCCCAGGGTCAGCCCCAGCATTTT	CASSLVPQGQPQHF	TRBJ1-5	-	once	TRBV5-1
TGCAGCGTTGAGACAGGGGCAGGAAACACCATATATTTT	CSVETGAGNTIYF	TRBJ1-3	TRBD1	-	TRBV29-1
TGTGCCAGCAGCGTACGAACATCGGCTTTCTTT	CASSVRTSAFF	TRBJ1-1	-	few	TRBV13
TGTGCCAGCAGTTTAGGCACCGGGGAGCTGTTTTTT	CASSLGTGELFF	TRBJ2-2	-	few	TRBV28
TGTGCCAGCAGCTTACAGTGGACAACTAATGAAAAACTGTTTTTT	CASSLQWTTNEKLFF	TRBJ1-4	-	-	TRBV5-5
TGTGCCAGCAGTTACTCGAGAGGTTCGACAGATACGCAGTATTTT	CASSYSRGSTDTQYF	TRBJ2-3	-	-	TRBV6-5
TGTGCCAGTAAACTGGACGAAGCCGACACTGAAGCTTTCTTT	CASKLDEADTEAFF	TRBJ1-1	-	once	TRBV19
TGCGCCAGCAGCCTGGGACAGGGGGCTTACACTGAAGCTTTCTTT	CASSLGQGAYTEAFF	TRBJ1-1	TRBD1	-	TRBV5-1
TGTGCCAGCAGCTCCAACTATAGAAGGTACTTCGATGAGCAGTTCTTC	CASSSNYRRYFDEQFF	TRBJ2-1	-	-	TRBV7-2
TGTGCCAGTCGGGATACCACCTACGAGCAGTACTTC	CASRDTTYEQYF	TRBJ2-7	-	-	TRBV6-5
TGTGCCAGTAGTATAGAGGGGACCGGCTATGGCTACACCTTC	CASSIEGTGYGYTF	TRBJ1-2	-	-	TRBV19
TGCAGCGTTGAAGGGACCAGCGCCTTCAATGAGCAGTTCTTC	CSVEGTSAFNEQFF	TRBJ2-1	-	-	TRBV29-1
TGTGCCAGCAGTCACGGACAAACCTACGAGCAGTACTTC	CASSHGQTYEQYF	TRBJ2-7	-	-	TRBV27
TGTGCCAGCAGCGCCGGTTTTAGAGGGTTGAACACTGAAGCTTTCTTT	CASSAGFRGLNTEAFF	TRBJ1-1	-	-	TRBV7-3
TGTGCCAGCAGTCGGACCGGGAGAACCTACGAGCAGTACTTC	CASSRTGRTYEQYF	TRBJ2-7	-	once	TRBV7-2
TGTGCCGCCCAGGGGGCTTTTTATGGCTACACCTTC	CAAQGAFYGYTF	TRBJ1-2	TRBD1	few	TRBV19
TGTGCCAGCAGCTTGCGACAGGGGGACTATGGCTACACCTTC	CASSLRQGDYGYTF	TRBJ1-2	TRBD1	once	TRBV5-4
TGTGCCACCAGCAGGGTGGGTGACGGCTACACCTTC	CATSRVGDGYTF	TRBJ1-2	-	-	TRBV15
TGTGCCAGCAGGCTTACAGGATCCACCGGGGAGCTGTTTTTT	CASRLTGSTGELFF	TRBJ2-2	-	-	TRBV2
TGTGCCAGCACGGGACCGGGACAAACTTACAATGAGCAGTTCTTC	CASTGPGQTYNEQFF	TRBJ2-1	-	-	TRBV6-5
TGCGCCAGCAGCCAGGAGACAGGGGTTAACTATGGCTACACCTTC	CASSQETGVNYGYTF	TRBJ1-2	TRBD1	-	TRBV4-1
TGTGCCAGCCAGATAAACTATTCCGAAAAACTGTTTTTT	CASQINYSEKLFF	TRBJ1-4	-	-	TRBV28
TGCAGTGCTTCTTACACCGAAGCTTTCTTT	CSASYTEAFF	TRBJ1-1	-	-	TRBV20-1
TGCGCCAGCAGCCAAGAGCTTGAAGGTTGGAAACTGTTTTTT	CASSQELEGWKLFF	TRBJ1-4	-	-	TRBV4-3
TGCGCCAGCAGCAGACAGACAGGGGAGTTAGGCTACACCTTC	CASSRQTGELGYTF	TRBJ1-2	TRBD1	once	TRBV5-1
TGTGCCAGCAGTGAAGGGGGGGGACCAGGAGAAAAACTGTTTTTT	CASSEGGGPGEKLFF	TRBJ1-4	-	-	TRBV6-1
TGTGCCAGCAGCTTATCGGGGGTTCCCAAGGGTGAGCAGTACTTC	CASSLSGVPKGEQYF	TRBJ2-7	-	once	TRBV7-9
TGTGCCAGCAGTCTAAAGCGGGAAACCTACGAGCAGTACTTC	CASSLKRETYEQYF	TRBJ2-7	TRBD2	-	TRBV27
TGTGCCAGTAGCGGGACAACTGCAACTAATGAAAAACTGTTTTTT	CASSGTTATNEKLFF	TRBJ1-4	-	-	TRBV19
TGTGCCAGCAGTTTAGGTCCAGGGGTCTATGGCTACACCTTC	CASSLGPGVYGYTF	TRBJ1-2	-	-	TRBV28
TGTGCCAGCAGTGCCGACGGGGGGTTAGGCTACACCTTC	CASSADGGLGYTF	TRBJ1-2	-	-	TRBV6-4
TGTGCCAGCAGAACGACCCGGACAGGGAGGCAGTATTTT	CASRTTRTGRQYF	TRBJ2-3	TRBD1	-	TRBV12-3/TRBV12-4
TGTGCCAGCAGCTTGGAAACCGGTCAGCCCCAGCATTTT	CASSLETGQPQHF	TRBJ1-5	-	-	TRBV5-6
TGTGCCAGCAGCATCCGCACAGGGGGCGCTGGGGCCAACGTCCTGACTTTC	CASSIRTGGAGANVLTF	TRBJ2-6	-	-	TRBV21-1
TGCGCCAGCAGCTTGCAAGATAGCCCAGGGCCCCAGTACTTC	CASSLQDSPGPQYF	TRBJ2-5	-	-	TRBV5-1
TGTGCCAGCAGCTTAGGGGGACAGGGAAACCCAGATACGCAGTATTTT	CASSLGGQGNPDTQYF	TRBJ2-3	TRBD1	-	TRBV7-9
TGTGCCAGCAGCTCCAGGGGGAGCTCTGGGGCCAACGTCCTGACTTTC	CASSSRGSSGANVLTF	TRBJ2-6	TRBD1	-	TRBV7-3
TGTGCCAGCAGTGAAGCGGTGTTTAGCAATCAGCCCCAGCATTTT	CASSEAVFSNQPQHF	TRBJ1-5	-	-	TRBV6-1
TGTGCCAGCAGTTTATTGGGCTTCCAGCCCCAGCATTTT	CASSLLGFQPQHF	TRBJ1-5	-	-	TRBV12-3/TRBV12-4
TGTGCCAGCAGCAGCACCGGGACAGATAATGGCTACACCTTC	CASSSTGTDNGYTF	TRBJ1-2	TRBD1	-	TRBV7-9
TGTGCCAGCAGCTTAGCCCCGGGGGGGAACACTGAAGCTTTCTTT	CASSLAPGGNTEAFF	TRBJ1-1	-	-	TRBV13
TGTGCCAGCAGAACGGGACAGTACAATGAGCAGTTCTTC	CASRTGQYNEQFF	TRBJ2-1	TRBD1	-	TRBV12-3/TRBV12-4
TGTGCCAGCAGCTTTGTTGGCGGATACGAGCAGTACTTC	CASSFVGGYEQYF	TRBJ2-7	-	-	TRBV7-9
TGTGCCAGCAGTTTAAGGGGCAACACTGAAGCTTTCTTT	CASSLRGNTEAFF	TRBJ1-1	-	-	TRBV28
TGTGCCAGCAGGGAGGTGGGGATTAACACTGAAGCTTTCTTT	CASREVGINTEAFF	TRBJ1-1	-	-	TRBV2
TGTGCCAGCAGTGGGGCGGGAGGGCCCACCGGGGAGCTGTTTTTT	CASSGAGGPTGELFF	TRBJ2-2	TRBD2	-	TRBV5-4
TGCGCCAGCAGTCACTCCGACAGGGGGCGAAATGAAAAACTGTTTTTT	CASSHSDRGRNEKLFF	TRBJ1-4	TRBD1	few	TRBV23-1
TGTGCCAGCAGCCAAGTTAGAGGGGCCAAAAACATTCAGTACTTC	CASSQVRGAKNIQYF	TRBJ2-4	-	-	TRBV3-1/TRBV3-2